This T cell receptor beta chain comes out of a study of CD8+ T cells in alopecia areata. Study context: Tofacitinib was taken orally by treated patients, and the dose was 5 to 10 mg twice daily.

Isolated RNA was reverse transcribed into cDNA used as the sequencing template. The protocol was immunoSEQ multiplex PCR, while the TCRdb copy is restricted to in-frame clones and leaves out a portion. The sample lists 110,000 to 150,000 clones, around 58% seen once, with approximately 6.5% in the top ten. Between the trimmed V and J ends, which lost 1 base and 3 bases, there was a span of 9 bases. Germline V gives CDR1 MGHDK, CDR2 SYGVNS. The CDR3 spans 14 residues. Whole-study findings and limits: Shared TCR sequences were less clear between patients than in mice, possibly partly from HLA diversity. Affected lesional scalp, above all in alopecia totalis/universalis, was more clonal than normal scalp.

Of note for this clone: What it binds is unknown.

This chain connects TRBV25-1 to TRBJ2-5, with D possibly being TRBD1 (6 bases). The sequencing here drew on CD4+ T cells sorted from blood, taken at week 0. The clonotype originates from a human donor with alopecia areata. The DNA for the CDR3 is TGTGCCAGCAGTGAATCGGACAGAGAAGAGACCCAGTACTTC. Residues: CASSESDREETQYF.